The 9 T cell receptor beta chains reported below all come from one sample, sequenced in a study of identical twins. TCRdb recomputed calls from the 5' RACE reads with MiXCR, one row per CDR3 protein. The table has under 1 million distinct CDR3 sequences, 10% to 15% seen once. These data also featured in a second study, about yellow fever vaccine responses in identical twins.

Material: PBMCs. These receptors were obtained from a woman between 18 and 30 years old in good health.

This chain links TRBV10-3 with TRBJ2-2, with 11 bases that match TRBD2. Germline V gene lookup returns CDR1 ENHRY and CDR2 SYGVKD. The CDR3 has 18 amino acids. V dropped 2 bases and J dropped 1; count of bases not matched to a gene: 6. The CDR3 sequence: CAISEMIGTSGNTGELFF. The CDR3 DNA reads TGTGCCATCAGTGAGATGATTGGGACTAGCGGGAACACCGGGGAGCTGTTTTTT.

This clonotype was seen a handful of times. The rearrangement joins TRBV4-1 to TRBJ2-2; D gene uncertain. Germline V CDR1 and CDR2: MGHRA, YSYEKL. The CDR3 length is 17 residues. Trimming stripped 0 bases from V and 0 bases from J, with 11 bases between. The chain's CDR3 is CASSQDPRRPNTGELFF. Written as DNA, the CDR3 is TGCGCCAGCAGCCAAGATCCCCGTAGGCCGAACACCGGGGAGCTGTTTTTT.

This clonotype was seen ten or more times. The chain carries TRBV20-1 and TRBJ2-2; maybe TRBD2 (5 bases). Germline V gene sequence: CDR1 DFQATT, CDR2 SNEGSKA (reference sequence). This CDR3 region has 15 residues. Trimming removed 6 bases at V and 2 bases at J, with 16 bases between. DNA for the CDR3: TGCAGTGCGGAGGAGGCCCAGAGAAACACCGGGGAGCTGTTTTTT. Translated, it gives CSAEEAQRNTGELFF.

This clonotype occurred many times. The chain has TRBV10-3 and TRBJ2-7; D possibly corresponds to TRBD1 (5 bases). Looked up from germline, CDR1 is ENHRY and CDR2 is SYGVKD. The V end was cut by 5 bases, the J end by 6 bases, with 11 bases between. This CDR3 spans 12 amino acids. The DNA for the CDR3 is TGTGCCATCAGTAGAACAGGCATCGAGCAGTACTTC. Amino acid sequence: CAISRTGIEQYF.

This chain connects TRBV19 to TRBJ2-3; a weak D match, TRBD2 (6 bases). The ends were cut back, 3 bases at V and 14 bases at J, with 21 bases in the middle. CDR1 and CDR2 (germline): LNHDA, SQIVND (reference sequence). CDR3 length equals 14 residues. CDR3 loop: CASSMGGSSAHPYF. CDR3 nucleotides: TGTGCCAGTAGTATGGGCGGATCTAGCGCTCATCCGTATTTT.

This clonotype has at least ten counts. The chain couples TRBV5-1 to TRBJ2-5; D is perhaps TRBD2 (5 bases). CDR1 and CDR2 (germline): SGHRS, YFSETQ. V dropped 0 bases and J dropped 5 bases, with 14 bases sitting between them. This CDR3 region has 15 residues. The CDR3 loop is CASSLARAERETQYF. CDR3 coding DNA: TGCGCCAGCAGCTTGGCGAGGGCCGAACGGGAGACCCAGTACTTC.

The chain uses TRBV12-3 or TRBV12-4 and TRBJ2-5, with D perhaps TRBD2 (5 bases). This CDR3 comprises 13 residues. Trimming cost V 5 bases and J 7 bases, with 14 bases left between them. The CDR3 nucleotides read TGTGCCAGCAGTCCAGCACTAGGAGGGACCCAGTACTTC. Protein sequence: CASSPALGGTQYF.

This clonotype came up a few times. The chain links TRBV7-9 to TRBJ1-3, with 9 bases identical to TRBD1. J was trimmed by 3 bases and V by 5 bases; bases with no gene match: 8. The CDR3 is 16 amino acids. Germline assignment: CDR1 SEHNR and CDR2 FQNEAQ (reference sequence). CDR3 in amino acids: CASSPEQGAGGNTIYF. DNA of the CDR3: TGTGCCAGCAGCCCAGAACAGGGGGCCGGTGGAAACACCATATATTTT.

The CDR3 loop is CASIRGTEGPAYEQYF. CDR3 in DNA: TGTGCCAGCATCCGGGGGACGGAAGGACCTGCCTACGAGCAGTACTTC. The chain links TRBV21-1 to TRBJ2-7; TRBD1, as called in the table, went unchecked against the DNA. TRBV21-1 is given as a pseudogene. The CDR3 loop spans 16 amino acids.